This T cell receptor beta chain stems from a study of blood T cells in healthy people across ages. The V end was cut by 3 bases, the J end by 8 bases, with 14 bases between. Germline V gene lookup returns CDR1 SGHRS and CDR2 YFSETQ. The CDR3 sequence is 14 residues long. PCR was performed a second time for about 6 to 11 cycles using a sample-barcoded 5' primer and a J-beta primer mix. TCRdb re-derived calls from the 5' RACE reads in MiXCR, one entry per CDR3 protein. The sample yields more than 900,000 distinct CDR3 sequences, roughly a quarter seen once. Russia was home to the donors, healthy Caucasian individuals aged about 6 to 90. Points from the study as a whole: Among long-lived donors, naive CD4+ cells were more numerous and diversity higher than in aged donors.

This clonotype turned up a few times. The antigen is unknown. These same data were also listed under a study on T cells of mothers and their children.

The sequence was obtained from a girl under 10 years old in good health. The sequencing input was blood. The chain carries TRBV5-1 and TRBJ1-4; tentative D call: TRBD1 (6 bases). The DNA for the CDR3 is TGCGCCAGCAGCTCCCCACAGGGAGGCGAAAAACTGTTTTTT. Translating it yields CASSSPQGGEKLFF.